The 17 T cell receptor beta chains given below trace back to one sample, sequenced in a study of blood T cell repertoires in COVID-19. This table comes from immunoSEQ multiplex PCR, and its TCRdb copy is limited to in-frame clones, with some not included. The sample yields roughly 150,000 clones, 87% seen once. The sequencing input was PBMCs or T cells enriched from blood (not recorded which). These receptors were taken from a woman in her 40s who had been exposed to COVID-19.

The rearrangement links TRBV10-1 to TRBJ1-2; tentatively, D is TRBD1 (6 bases). Trimming left V 6 bases short and J 4 bases short, with 12 bases between. The CDR3 spans 13 residues. CDR1 is WNHNN, CDR2 SYGVQD, per germline (reference sequence). CDR3 nucleotides: TGCGCCAGCAGCGAAACAGGGTCCTATGGCTACACCTTC. It is translated as CASSETGSYGYTF.

This chain joins TRBV10-3 and TRBJ1-3; unclear D gene. Trimming removed 4 bases at V and 9 bases at J, with 19 bases between. Germline V gene data show CDR1 as ENHRY and CDR2 as SYGVKD. This CDR3 is built from 15 residues. In DNA form, the CDR3 reads TGTGCCATCAGTGGAGGTTCAGAGGAAAGGTCCACCATATATTTT. It is translated as CAISGGSEERSTIYF.

The rearrangement links TRBV13 to TRBJ1-6; D might be TRBD1 (6 bases). The CDR3 totals 16 residues. V was clipped by 4 bases and J by 9 bases, with 19 bases between them. Per germline, CDR1 PRHDT and CDR2 FYEKMQ (reference sequence). Here the CDR3 DNA reads TGTGCCAGCAGCTCGTCTATGACAGGAAGAACTTCACCCCTCCACTTT. Translating gives CASSSSMTGRTSPLHF.

The chain combines TRBV7-9 with TRBJ2-7; TRBD1 aligns across 8 bases. V shed 1 base, J shed 3 bases, and the junction held 8 bases outside the gene matches. This CDR3 comprises 16 residues. In germline, CDR1 is SEHNR, CDR2 FQNEAQ (reference sequence). CDR3 in DNA: TGTGCCAGCAGCTTAGAACGACAGGGGTTGCTCTACGAGCAGTACTTC. Its protein product is CASSLERQGLLYEQYF.

The chain links TRBV19 to TRBJ1-1; 7 nucleotides match TRBD1. Germline assignment: CDR1 LNHDA and CDR2 SQIVND (reference sequence). J lost 1 base, V lost 3 bases, and 5 bases had no gene match. The CDR3 covers 15 residues. CDR3 protein: CASSMVGTANTEAFF. For the CDR3, the DNA is TGTGCCAGTAGTATGGTAGGGACAGCGAACACTGAAGCTTTCTTT.

This rearrangement joins TRBV7-6 to TRBJ2-2; 9 positions agree with TRBD1. Germline CDR1 reads SGHVS; CDR2 reads FNYEAQ. Trimming cost V 3 bases and J 6 bases; bases outside gene matches: 5. The CDR3 loop spans 15 amino acids. The CDR3 sequence: CASSLTGGPAGELFF. The DNA of the CDR3 is TGTGCCAGCAGCTTGACAGGGGGACCGGCCGGGGAGCTGTTTTTT.

The chain recombines TRBV7-2 with TRBJ2-3, with 8 bases that match TRBD1. This CDR3 region has 14 residues. The V and J ends lost 5 bases and 3 bases, in that order; junction bases with no gene match: 4. Per the germline V gene, CDR1 is SGHTA and CDR2 is FQGNSA. This chain's CDR3 is CASSPGTGTDTQYF. The CDR3 nucleotides read TGTGCCAGCAGCCCCGGGACAGGTACAGATACGCAGTATTTT.

This clone occurred once. The J gene is TRBJ2-1, the V gene TRBV9; 8 nucleotides match TRBD2. V lost 2 bases, J lost 6 bases, and 4 bases stayed unmatched. CDR3 length: 14 residues. Germline V lookup: CDR1 SGDLS, CDR2 YYNGEE. CDR3 loop: CASSVSGSVNEQFF. The CDR3 DNA follows: TGTGCCAGCAGCGTCAGCGGGAGCGTCAATGAGCAGTTCTTC.

The rearrangement joins TRBV12-3 or TRBV12-4 to TRBJ2-1; perhaps TRBD2 as D (6 bases). CDR3 length: 13 residues. V was shortened by 5 bases and J by 8 bases, with 13 bases between the two germline ends. CDR3 protein: CASSKTSFDEQFF. The CDR3 DNA reads TGTGCCAGCAGTAAGACTAGTTTCGATGAGCAGTTCTTC.

This chain joins TRBV5-4 and TRBJ1-4; TRBD1 is a possible D gene (5 bases). Trimming pared 3 bases from V and 7 bases from J, leaving 13 bases between. The CDR3 is 14 residues long. In germline, CDR1 is SGHNT, CDR2 YYREEE (reference sequence). The CDR3 DNA sequence: TGTGCCAGCAGCTCCAGGGTAACCCCTGAAAAACTGTTTTTT. It translates to CASSSRVTPEKLFF.

V gene TRBV4-3 combines with J gene TRBJ2-3, with D perhaps TRBD2 (5 bases). V gave up 1 base and J gave up 4 bases, with 12 bases separating them. From germline, CDR1 is LGHNA and CDR2 YSLEER. This CDR3 has 15 residues. CDR3 DNA: TGCGCCAGCAGCCAAGCCTACCAGGAGGCAGATACGCAGTATTTT. Translating gives CASSQAYQEADTQYF.

The chain recombines TRBV4-3 with TRBJ2-7; TRBD2 aligns across 9 bases. V lost 8 bases, J lost 2 bases, and 10 bases stayed unmatched. CDR3 length equals 15 residues. Germline V gives CDR1 LGHNA, CDR2 YSLEER. The CDR3 loop is CASRPRLADTYEQYF. The CDR3, as DNA: TGCGCCAGCCGGCCAAGACTAGCGGATACCTACGAGCAGTACTTC.

This chain uses TRBV6-5 with TRBJ1-2; TRBD1 matches 8 bases. Germline V gene data show CDR1 as MNHEY and CDR2 as SVGAGI. V lost 6 bases, J lost 10 bases, and 10 bases stayed unmatched. The CDR3 runs 13 residues. In DNA form, the CDR3 reads TGTGCCAGCAGCCTTCGACAGGGGCCCGACTACACCTTC. Encoded protein: CASSLRQGPDYTF.

The chain carries TRBV2 and TRBJ1-5; D ambiguous. The CDR3 is made up of 13 amino acids. Trimming removed 7 bases at V and 3 bases at J, with 10 bases between. Germline V gives CDR1 SNHLY, CDR2 FYNNEI. This chain's CDR3 is CASKVSINQPQHF. CDR3 bases: TGTGCCAGCAAAGTTAGTATCAATCAGCCCCAGCATTTT.

The rearrangement joins TRBV28 to TRBJ2-2; 15 bases line up with TRBD2. Losses at the gene ends were 4 bases for V and 6 bases for J; bases not matched to a gene: 3. This CDR3 comprises 16 residues. Germline V CDR1 and CDR2: MDHEN, SYDVKM. CDR3: CASSSGLAGGAGELFF. DNA of the CDR3: TGTGCCAGCAGTTCGGGACTAGCGGGAGGCGCCGGGGAGCTGTTTTTT.

In its sample, this clone was seen a few times. The J gene is TRBJ2-7, the V gene TRBV3-1 (or the pseudogene TRBV3-2); 9 bases are a match to TRBD1. The CDR3 extends over 15 amino acids. With V trimmed by 4 bases and J by 5 bases, 9 bases remained unmatched. Germline V CDR1 and CDR2: LGHDT, YNNKEL (reference sequence). CDR3 DNA sequence: TGTGCCAGCAGCCCGGGACAGGGCACTAGGGACGAGCAGTACTTC. Translated: CASSPGQGTRDEQYF.

This clone appeared a single time. This chain links TRBV11-2 with TRBJ2-3, with a possible D match to TRBD2 (7 bases). V lost 4 bases to trimming and J lost 6 bases, with 17 bases between them. Per the germline V gene, CDR1 is SGHAT and CDR2 is FQNNGV. CDR3 length equals 15 residues. Here the CDR3 DNA reads TGTGCCAGCAGCTGGGGGCGACTAGCCACGGATACGCAGTATTTT. Encoded protein: CASSWGRLATDTQYF. Full variable domain (rest looked up from reference TRBV11-2 and TRBJ2-3): EAGVAQSPRYKIIEKRQSVAFWCNPISGHATLYWYQQILGQGPKLLIQFQNNGVVDDSQLPKDRFSAERLKGVDSTLKIQPAKLEDSAVYLCASSWGRLATDTQYFGPGTRLTVL.